This entry describes one T cell receptor (beta chain). The antigen is undetermined. Sequencing used immunoSEQ v3. Repertoires were generated with immunoSEQ multiplex PCR, while TCRdb's copy carries only in-frame clones and drops some. The sample has about 60,000 clones; roughly 84% are singletons. This record belongs to a study of TIL therapy for anti-PD-1-resistant metastatic lung cancer. Study-level background: A few tumors were EGFR-mutant and two were ALK-rearranged. Tumors carried a median about 1.5 non-synonymous mutations per megabase. General study points: Treatment-naive, never-smoker and oncogene-addicted patients were overrepresented in this highly selected cohort.

CDR3 size: 17 residues. CDR1 is MNHNS and CDR2 is SASEGT in the germline V gene. Trimming removed 4 bases from V and 0 bases from J, with 16 bases in between. As for time point: pre-treatment sample, taken before nivolumab and TIL therapy. Source: blood, taken at baseline. J is TRBJ1-3 and V is TRBV6-1, with D tentatively TRBD1 (5 bases). The TCR was taken from a person between 30 and 80 years old with non-small cell lung cancer. The CDR3 sequence: CASSAPGGFSSGNTIYF. The CDR3 coding sequence is TGTGCCAGCAGTGCACCCGGGGGGTTCTCCTCTGGAAACACCATATATTTT.